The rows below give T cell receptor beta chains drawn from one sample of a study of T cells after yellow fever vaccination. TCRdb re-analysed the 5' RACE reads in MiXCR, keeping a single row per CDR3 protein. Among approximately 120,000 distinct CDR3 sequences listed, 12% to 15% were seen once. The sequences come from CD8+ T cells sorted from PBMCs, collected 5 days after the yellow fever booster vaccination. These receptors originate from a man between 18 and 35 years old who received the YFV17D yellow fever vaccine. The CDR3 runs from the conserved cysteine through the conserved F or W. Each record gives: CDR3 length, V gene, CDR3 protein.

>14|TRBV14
CASSPSGEDNEQFF
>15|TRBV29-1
CSVELGQGVSNEQFF
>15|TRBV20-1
CSAISGGAPYNEQFF
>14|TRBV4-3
CASSPGGSNEKLFF
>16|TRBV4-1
CASSQSGTGGVQPQHF
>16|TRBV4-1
CASSHSNRDRNSPLHF
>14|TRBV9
CASSDPGENTEAFF
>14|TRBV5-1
CASSSYRGENIQYF
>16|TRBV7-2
CASSLGRSGVYNEQFF
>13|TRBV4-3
CASSGYGNTEAFF
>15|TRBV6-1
CASRDLRSSYNEQFF
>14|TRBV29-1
CSVYRASSYNEQFF
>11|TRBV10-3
CAISGDREAFF
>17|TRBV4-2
CASSQDPVSGLTDTQYF
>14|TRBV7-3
CASSLGSGDNEQFF
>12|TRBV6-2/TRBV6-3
CASTRDFYEQYF
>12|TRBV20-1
CSASLGDTEAFF
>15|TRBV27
CASSLTQGGADTQYF
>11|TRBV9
CASSFKGEQFF
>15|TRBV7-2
CASSWGLEIPYEQYF
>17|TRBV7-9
CASSPPDRGLDKNIQYF
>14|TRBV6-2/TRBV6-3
CASSLDLGNSPLHF
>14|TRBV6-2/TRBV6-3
CASSYSKGYHEQYF
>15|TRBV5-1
CASSRALGLNTEAFF
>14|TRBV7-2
CASSPSRPHNEQFF
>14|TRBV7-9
CASSRGGVKDTQYF
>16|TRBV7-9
CASSFGLRTVNYGYTF